The clone carrying this T cell receptor beta chain came up a few times. The antigen remains undetermined. CDR3 length equals 14 residues. Trimming pared 7 bases from V and 7 bases from J, leaving 17 bases between. Germline CDR1 is MNHEY and CDR2 is SMNVEV (reference sequence). The sample is drawn from a study of T cell repertoires in cytomegalovirus infection. Study details: A matching HLA type, together with CMV infection, was signaled by public TCR beta signatures.

TCRdb redid the calling of the reads with MiXCR, one entry per CDR3 protein. The sample lists about 180,000 distinct CDR3 sequences, approximately 18% occurring once. General observations from the study: Based on cumulative public TCR beta family frequency, carriers of CMV plus the relevant HLA were identified. Dominant in the ex vivo response were TCR beta clonotypes restricted by HLA-C and specific for CMV.

Sequenced: CD8+ T cells from PBMCs. This sequence was found in a human donor in good health (CMV status not recorded). Some clones in this sample may be carry-over from other donors' samples. V and J are TRBV27 and TRBJ2-1; D might be TRBD1 (6 bases). The CDR3 DNA sequence: TGTGCCAGCACCAGGAAGGACAGTAAGAATGAGCAGTTCTTC. Translated, it gives CASTRKDSKNEQFF.